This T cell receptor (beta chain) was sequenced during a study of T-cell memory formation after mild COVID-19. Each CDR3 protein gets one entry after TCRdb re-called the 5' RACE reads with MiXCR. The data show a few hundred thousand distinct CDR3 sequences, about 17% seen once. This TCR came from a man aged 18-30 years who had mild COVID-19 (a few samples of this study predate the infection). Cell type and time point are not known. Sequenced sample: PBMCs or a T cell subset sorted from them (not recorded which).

The CDR3 loop is CASSKGHYGNTIYF. The CDR3 DNA reads as TGTGCCAGCAGCAAGGGACATTACGGAAACACCATATATTTT. The V call is TRBV21-1, the J call TRBJ1-3; TRBD1 is taken as the D call from the table, unchecked against the DNA. TRBV21-1 is flagged as a pseudogene. CDR3 length: 14 amino acids.